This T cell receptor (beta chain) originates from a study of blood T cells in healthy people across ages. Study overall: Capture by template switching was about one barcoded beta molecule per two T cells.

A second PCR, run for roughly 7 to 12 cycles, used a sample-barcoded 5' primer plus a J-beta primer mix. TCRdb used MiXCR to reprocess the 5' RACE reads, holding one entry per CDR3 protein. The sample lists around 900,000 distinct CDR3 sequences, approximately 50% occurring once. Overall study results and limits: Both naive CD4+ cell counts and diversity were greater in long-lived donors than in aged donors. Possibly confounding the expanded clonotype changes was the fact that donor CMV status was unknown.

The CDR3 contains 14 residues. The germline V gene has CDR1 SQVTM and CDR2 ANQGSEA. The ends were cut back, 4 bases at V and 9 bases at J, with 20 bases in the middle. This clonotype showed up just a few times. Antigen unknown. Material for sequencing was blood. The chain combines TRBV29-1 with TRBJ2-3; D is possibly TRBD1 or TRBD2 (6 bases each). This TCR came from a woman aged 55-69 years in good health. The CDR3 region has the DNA TGCAGCGTTGTTGCGACAGGCGACGGAGGGACGCAGTATTTT. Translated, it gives CSVVATGDGGTQYF.